The 24 T cell receptor beta chains given below trace back to one sample, sequenced in a study of beta chain features in type 1 diabetes. Study-wide points: Shortening that was moderate but significant affected the TCRB CDR3s of Type 1 diabetes patients in all four CD4+ subsets.

Their cognate antigens are unknown. As every portion of the isolated RNA was reverse transcribed, the sequencing read expressed TCRB transcripts. The data were produced by immunoSEQ multiplex PCR, yet TCRdb's version contains in-frame clones alone and is incomplete. The data contain a few hundred thousand clones, around 9.6% of them singletons. Input material: central memory CD4+ T cells from blood. These TCRs come from a young man with type 1 diabetes.

This clone came up many times. This chain links TRBV11-2 with TRBJ1-2; possibly TRBD1 for D (5 bases). V was shortened by 1 base and J by 8 bases, with 17 bases between the two germline ends. Looked up from germline, CDR1 is SGHAT and CDR2 is FQNNGV. This CDR3 contains 15 residues. In nucleotides, the CDR3 is TGTGCCAGCAGCTTAGTTATCAGGGAAGTAAACGGCTACACCTTC. Encoded protein: CASSLVIREVNGYTF.

V and J are TRBV30 and TRBJ2-2; 9 nucleotides align to TRBD1. The CDR3 has 15 amino acids. Germline V CDR1 and CDR2: GTSNPN, SVGIG (reference sequence). Trimming at V came to 7 bases and at J to 0 bases, leaving 6 bases not matched to a gene. The CDR3 sequence: CAYGTGRSNTGELFF. In DNA form, the CDR3 reads TGTGCCTACGGGACAGGGAGATCGAACACCGGGGAGCTGTTTTTT.

The J gene is TRBJ2-3, the V gene TRBV5-6, with 7 bases lining up with TRBD2. The CDR3 spans 15 residues. Germline V gene lookup returns CDR1 SGHDT and CDR2 YYEEEE. Trimming at V came to 0 bases and at J to 5 bases, leaving 6 bases not matched to a gene. Written as DNA, the CDR3 is TGTGCCAGCAGCTTGGGTGCGGGAGTTGGAGATACGCAGTATTTT. Its protein product is CASSLGAGVGDTQYF.

The rearrangement joins TRBV29-1 to TRBJ2-7; the D gene is possibly TRBD2 (6 bases). Germline V gene sequence: CDR1 SQVTM, CDR2 ANQGSEA. CDR3 length: 14 amino acids. V lost 7 bases to trimming and J lost 5 bases, with 21 bases between them. Written as DNA, the CDR3 is TGCAGCGCGAGAAAGACTAGTACAGGCGACGAGCAGTACTTC. Amino acid sequence: CSARKTSTGDEQYF.

By share of the sample, this clone is medium-sized. The J gene is TRBJ2-7, the V gene TRBV28, with TRBD2 identical over 8 bases. The V gene end was trimmed by 6 bases and the J gene end by 6 bases; junction bases not matched to a gene: 10. Looked up from germline, CDR1 is MDHEN and CDR2 is SYDVKM. The length of the CDR3 is 14 residues. The chain's CDR3 is CASRLAGRVGEQYF. CDR3 nucleotides: TGTGCCAGCAGGCTAGCGGGTCGAGTTGGCGAGCAGTACTTC.

The chain employs TRBV6-6 and TRBJ1-5, with 10 bases matching TRBD1. V was clipped by 7 bases and J by 3 bases; unmatched bases: 9. Germline V CDR1 and CDR2: MNHNY, SVGAGI (reference sequence). This CDR3 contains 16 residues. CDR3 sequence (DNA): TGTGCCAGCATAAACGGACAGGGGGATAACAATCAGCCCCAGCATTTT. Residues: CASINGQGDNNQPQHF.

The rearrangement joins TRBV5-4 to TRBJ1-4; unclear D gene. With 3 bases removed from V and 4 bases from J, the gap between germline ends came to 19 bases. Germline lookup yields CDR1 SGHNT and CDR2 YYREEE (reference sequence). The CDR3 contains 17 residues. This CDR3 is CASSSRVGRRYNEKLFF. CDR3 DNA: TGTGCCAGCAGCTCCCGGGTAGGAAGGCGGTATAATGAAAAACTGTTTTTT.

The chain is built from TRBV9 and TRBJ2-3; maybe TRBD2 (5 bases). Germline CDR1 and CDR2: SGDLS and YYNGEE. The CDR3 consists of 15 residues. Trimming left V 3 bases short and J 0 bases short, with 11 bases between. The CDR3 spells CASSADYRSTDTQYF. DNA for the CDR3: TGTGCCAGCAGCGCAGACTATAGAAGCACAGATACGCAGTATTTT.

The genes are TRBV30 and TRBJ1-4, with no clear D. CDR1 is GTSNPN, CDR2 SVGIG, per germline (reference sequence). Between the trimmed V and J ends, which lost 2 bases and 8 bases, there was a span of 9 bases. This CDR3 region has 12 residues. CDR3 protein: CAWSPEGEKLFF. The CDR3 bases are TGTGCCTGGAGTCCGGAAGGAGAAAAACTGTTTTTT.

This chain joins TRBV20-1 and TRBJ2-1, with D uncertain. The CDR3 contains 11 residues. CDR1 and CDR2 (germline): DFQATT, SNEGSKA (reference sequence). V dropped 3 bases and J dropped 8 bases, with 8 bases sitting between them. The CDR3 reads CSASRYDEQFF. CDR3 sequence (DNA): TGCAGTGCTAGCCGTTATGATGAGCAGTTCTTC.

This clone was seen a handful of times. The chain uses TRBV11-1 and TRBJ2-3, with D perhaps matching TRBD2 (6 bases). The V gene's germline CDR1 is SGHAT and CDR2 FQDESV (reference sequence). V lost 6 bases, J lost 3 bases, and 13 bases lay in between. The CDR3 length is 14 residues. DNA of the CDR3: TGTGCCAGCAGGAGCGGGCATGGGACAGATACGCAGTATTTT. This codes for CASRSGHGTDTQYF.

This clone was counted a few times. Other DNA sequences in this sample translate to the same CDR3. The V and J genes are TRBV28 and TRBJ1-5, with unresolved D. CDR1 and CDR2 (germline): MDHEN, SYDVKM. The CDR3 totals 15 residues. V lost 3 bases, J lost 3 bases, and 12 bases lay in between. This chain's CDR3 is CASSLPDRDNQPQHF. In DNA, the CDR3 is TGTGCCAGCAGTTTGCCGGATAGGGACAATCAGCCCCAGCATTTT.

V usage is TRBV27 and J usage is TRBJ2-5; either TRBD1 or TRBD2 may supply D (5 bases each). CDR3 length equals 16 residues. V lost 3 bases, J lost 7 bases, and 21 bases lay in between. Looked up from germline, CDR1 is MNHEY and CDR2 is SMNVEV (reference sequence). CDR3: CASSLGPGPAFGTQYF. The CDR3 DNA is TGTGCCAGCAGTTTGGGTCCGGGGCCCGCGTTTGGGACCCAGTACTTC.

The chain uses TRBV2 and TRBJ1-5; no firm D call. The CDR3 extends over 15 amino acids. Trimming shortened V by 7 bases and J by 0 bases, and 13 bases separated the two germline ends. CDR1 is SNHLY and CDR2 is FYNNEI in the germline V gene. The CDR3 protein is CASTKDGGSNQPQHF. DNA for the CDR3: TGTGCCAGCACCAAGGACGGAGGTAGCAATCAGCCCCAGCATTTT.

This clone was picked up many times. V gene TRBV27 combines with J gene TRBJ2-6; 8 bases align to TRBD2. Germline V lookup: CDR1 MNHEY, CDR2 SMNVEV (reference sequence). Losses at the gene ends were 4 bases for V and 2 bases for J; bases not matched to a gene: 7. The CDR3 has 17 residues. The CDR3, as DNA: TGTGCCAGCAGTTCCCCAGCGGGAGTTACTGGGGCCAACGTCCTGACTTTC. It is translated as CASSSPAGVTGANVLTF. The full variable domain, its missing parts supplied by reference TRBV27 and TRBJ2-6, is EAQVTQNPRYLITVTGKKLTVTCSQNMNHEYMSWYRQDPGLGLRQIYYSMNVEVTDKGDVPEGYKVSRKEKRNFPLILESPSPNQTSLYFCASSSPAGVTGANVLTFGAGSRLTVL.

This clone has just a few counts. The chain recombines TRBV2 with TRBJ2-1; D not resolved. The CDR3 sequence is 13 residues long. The V gene lost 5 bases and the J gene lost 4 bases, with 9 bases spanning the gap. Germline V gene sequence: CDR1 SNHLY, CDR2 FYNNEI. The CDR3 bases are TGTGCCAGCAGTTCCATTGGTTACAATGAGCAGTTCTTC. Its translation: CASSSIGYNEQFF.

In its sample, this clone was seen a few times. The V and J genes are TRBV5-4 and TRBJ1-4; tentative D call: TRBD1 (5 bases). Germline-derived CDR1 and CDR2 are SGHNT and YYREEE (reference sequence). This CDR3 is 15 amino acids long. Trimming cost V 0 bases and J 5 bases, with 11 bases left between them. CDR3 sequence: CASSLGGAANEKLFF. Here the CDR3 DNA reads TGTGCCAGCAGCTTGGGTGGGGCGGCCAATGAAAAACTGTTTTTT.

The rearrangement joins TRBV10-3 to TRBJ2-5; the D gene is possibly TRBD1 (5 bases). The DNA end favors TRBJ2-7, so the J call may be wrong. Germline V gene sequence: CDR1 ENHRY, CDR2 SYGVKD. The CDR3 length is 16 residues. CDR3 coding DNA: TGTGCCATCAGTGATTCGGTCAGGGCCAACTCCTACGAGCAGTACTTC. Encoded protein: CAISDSVRANSYEQYF.

The chain couples TRBV2 to TRBJ2-5, with 13 bases fitting TRBD2. Germline V gives CDR1 SNHLY, CDR2 FYNNEI. The CDR3 spans 16 residues. Trimming took 4 bases from V and 4 from J; bases not matched to a gene: 6. The chain's CDR3 is CASSGTSGRLRETQYF. As DNA, the CDR3 is TGTGCCAGCAGTGGGACTAGCGGGAGACTTAGAGAGACCCAGTACTTC.

V and J are TRBV30 and TRBJ2-3, with 10 bases fitting TRBD1. Germline CDR1 reads GTSNPN; CDR2 reads SVGIG (reference sequence). This CDR3 is 13 amino acids long. V lost 7 bases, J lost 4 bases, and 5 bases stayed unmatched. The CDR3 loop is CASTGGWSDTQYF. Here the CDR3 DNA reads TGTGCCTCGACAGGGGGCTGGTCAGATACGCAGTATTTT.

Only a few counts were recorded for this clone. The chain joins TRBV6-5 to TRBJ2-7; 9 nucleotides agree with TRBD1. Germline CDR1 and CDR2: MNHEY and SVGAGI. The CDR3 spans 14 residues. The junction had 6 bases not matched to a gene; V was cut back by 7 bases and J by 2 bases. This CDR3 is CASKQGQGTYEQYF. The CDR3 nucleotides read TGTGCCAGCAAACAGGGACAGGGTACCTACGAGCAGTACTTC.

This clone has a handful of counts. The V gene is TRBV4-1, the J gene TRBJ2-1, with TRBD2 matching over 10 bases. The CDR3 has 17 amino acids. The junction had 9 bases not matched to a gene; V was cut back by 0 bases and J by 7 bases. Germline CDR1 reads MGHRA; CDR2 reads YSYEKL. The CDR3 sequence: CASSQDSLAGVMNEQFF. CDR3 DNA sequence: TGCGCCAGCAGCCAAGATTCGCTAGCGGGAGTTATGAATGAGCAGTTCTTC.

This clone was detected once. This rearrangement joins TRBV6-5 to TRBJ1-2; D uncertain. Trimming pared 3 bases from V and 10 bases from J, leaving 9 bases between. The CDR3 sequence is 11 residues long. CDR1 and CDR2 from the germline V gene are MNHEY and SVGAGI. CDR3 in amino acids: CASSYGMIYTF. In nucleotides, the CDR3 is TGTGCCAGCAGTTATGGGATGATCTACACCTTC.

The rearrangement joins TRBV19 to TRBJ2-7; 12 bases map to TRBD2. The CDR3 length is 19 residues. Trimming cost V 0 bases and J 5 bases; bases outside gene matches: 14. The germline CDR1 and CDR2 sequences are LNHDA and SQIVND (reference sequence). CDR3 in amino acids: CASSIDPGYMTSGSHEQYF. The CDR3 DNA is TGTGCCAGTAGTATAGACCCAGGGTATATGACTAGCGGGAGCCACGAGCAGTACTTC.